Listed below are T cell receptor beta chains from one sample, sequenced in a study of OX40 agonist ivuxolimab in advanced cancers. The method was immunoSEQ multiplex PCR; TCRdb's version includes in-frame clones alone and lacks a portion of them. The sample has approximately 63,000 clones; over 75% are singletons. The material was CD4+ or CD8+ T cells sorted from blood, obtained in a trial of the OX40 agonist ivuxolimab. The receptors come from an adult with an advanced solid tumor such as melanoma, head and neck, liver or kidney cancer. The CDR3 runs from the conserved cysteine through the conserved F or W. Fields, in order: clone size, D gene, J gene, V gene, CDR3 DNA, CDR3 protein. A D gene is named only where the DNA matches it firmly. Not every row has a clone size; where given, it reads once, few, many or a size class.

>-|TRBD1|TRBJ1-2|TRBV4-1
TGCGCCAGCAGCCAATCCGGGACAGCCAGCGGGAGGGATGGCTACACCTTC
CASSQSGTASGRDGYTF
>-|-|TRBJ2-1|TRBV19
TGTGCCACGGAGGATAGCTCCTACAATGAGCAGTTCTTC
CATEDSSYNEQFF
>few|-|TRBJ1-3|TRBV7-3
TGTGCCAGCAGCTTTGACAGGGGAAACACCATATATTTT
CASSFDRGNTIYF
>-|TRBD2|TRBJ2-7|TRBV27
TGTGCCAGCAGTTGGACTAGCGGAGCCTACGAGCAGTACTTC
CASSWTSGAYEQYF
>-|TRBD1|TRBJ1-1|TRBV6-6
TGTGCCAGCAGTTACGCCGGGACAGGGGGCACTGAAGCTTTCTTT
CASSYAGTGGTEAFF
>-|TRBD2|TRBJ2-7|TRBV19
TGTGCCAGTAGTATAGGCCCAGCGGGAGGGTACGGCTACGAGCAGTACTTC
CASSIGPAGGYGYEQYF
>-|-|TRBJ2-1|TRBV28
TGTGCCAGCAGTTTCCGTGACTACATATACAATGAGCAGTTCTTC
CASSFRDYIYNEQFF
>-|-|TRBJ1-5|TRBV15
TGTGCCACCAGCAGAGGATTCAGCAGCAATCAGCCCCAGCATTTT
CATSRGFSSNQPQHF
>-|-|TRBJ1-3|TRBV4-3
TGCGCCAGCAGCCAAGATCGACGGATCTCTGGAAACACCATATATTTT
CASSQDRRISGNTIYF
>-|TRBD1|TRBJ2-7|TRBV14
TGTGCCAGCAGCCAAGAGCCTCCGGGACAGGGGAACGAGCAGTACTTC
CASSQEPPGQGNEQYF